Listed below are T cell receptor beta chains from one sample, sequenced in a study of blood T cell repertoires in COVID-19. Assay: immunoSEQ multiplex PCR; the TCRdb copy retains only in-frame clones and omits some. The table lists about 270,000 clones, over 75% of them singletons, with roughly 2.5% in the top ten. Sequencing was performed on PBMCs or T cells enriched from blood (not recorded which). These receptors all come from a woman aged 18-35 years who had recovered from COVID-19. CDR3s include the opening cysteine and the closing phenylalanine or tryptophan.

CASSPRPYEQYF TRBV19 12 TRBJ2-7
CAWSLEGDRGSNEKLFF TRBV30 17 TRBJ1-4
CASRGWTSVREYNEQFF TRBV19 17 TRBJ2-1
CASSGGGTYYGYTF TRBV25-1 14 TRBJ1-2
CATSGAGDSPLHF TRBV15 13 TRBJ1-6
CASRTSTGYQETQYF TRBV5-1 15 TRBJ2-5
CASSLDRLAGWETQYF TRBV18 16 TRBJ2-5
CASSEPEAPLNSPLHF TRBV6-1 16 TRBJ1-6
CASSVGQGATSPLHF TRBV9 15 TRBJ1-6
CASTGVSSYNEQFF TRBV28 14 TRBJ2-1
CASSPGRRNEKLFF TRBV6-5 14 TRBJ1-4
CASSMNTMNTEAFF TRBV2 14 TRBJ1-1
CASSLAGLDIGVGIQYF TRBV28 17 TRBJ2-4
CASSQEQGFSQETQYF TRBV4-1 16 TRBJ2-5
CASSTQGDTIYF TRBV5-5 12 TRBJ1-3
CASSPFVGQGKNTEAFF TRBV5-1 17 TRBJ1-1
CASSLGTGGWYEQYF TRBV7-8 15 TRBJ2-7
CASSQVGGYEAFF TRBV14 13 TRBJ1-1
CASSGQTGQGWGDVYGYTF TRBV5-4 19 TRBJ1-2
CASSPDRLYSPLHF TRBV5-4 14 TRBJ1-6
CASSVEADIRYEQYF TRBV9 15 TRBJ2-7
CASHPSGLSYNEQFF TRBV6-5 15 TRBJ2-1
CASSIGQFSNQPQHF TRBV19 15 TRBJ1-5
CASSRDSEYGYTF TRBV5-1 13 TRBJ1-2
CASSPPDRVYYGYTF TRBV28 15 TRBJ1-2
CASSLKGVLSYNEQFF TRBV27 16 TRBJ2-1
CASVGGTGVEKLFF TRBV28 14 TRBJ1-4
CASSSQGIPGELFF TRBV5-1 14 TRBJ2-2
CASSQGTGTGAFNSPLHF TRBV4-2 18 TRBJ1-6
CASSLGGENSPLHF TRBV5-1 14 TRBJ1-6
CASSHGTSGGDPFF TRBV11-3 14 TRBJ2-1
CASSIVSTDRTVGGYTF TRBV19 17 TRBJ1-2
CASSWGQGGSAHNSPLHF TRBV27 18 TRBJ1-6
CASSLSKQETQYF TRBV7-3 13 TRBJ2-5
CASSGMPGQAFSYTF TRBV3-1/TRBV3-2 15 TRBJ1-2
CATSDLRLAGPKNIQYF TRBV24-1 17 TRBJ2-4
CASGGDAYNSPLHF TRBV2 14 TRBJ1-6
CASSTLWGGEKLFF TRBV3-1/TRBV3-2 14 TRBJ1-4
CASSEFQSPRGGYTF TRBV2 15 TRBJ1-2
CASSSDSNYEQYF TRBV7-9 13 TRBJ2-7
CASSPGTRGINEQFF TRBV5-4 15 TRBJ2-1
CASSELNEQFF TRBV25-1 11 TRBJ2-1
CASSQDPWTANTEAFF TRBV3-1/TRBV3-2 16 TRBJ1-1
CASSPPTGTDEQYF TRBV18 14 TRBJ2-7
CASSLPTSGGTGELFF TRBV28 16 TRBJ2-2
CTSSQGGGNQPQHF TRBV1 14 TRBJ1-5
CASSLTWGPTEAFF TRBV5-6 14 TRBJ1-1
CASSPTSGEETQYF TRBV18 14 TRBJ2-5
CASTQGQAGPNYGYTF TRBV2 16 TRBJ1-2
CASSLTGQGQWEKLFF TRBV5-6 16 TRBJ1-4
CASRPGLAVKNTGELFF TRBV28 17 TRBJ2-2
CASSPLGTGREAVYGYTF TRBV18 18 TRBJ1-2